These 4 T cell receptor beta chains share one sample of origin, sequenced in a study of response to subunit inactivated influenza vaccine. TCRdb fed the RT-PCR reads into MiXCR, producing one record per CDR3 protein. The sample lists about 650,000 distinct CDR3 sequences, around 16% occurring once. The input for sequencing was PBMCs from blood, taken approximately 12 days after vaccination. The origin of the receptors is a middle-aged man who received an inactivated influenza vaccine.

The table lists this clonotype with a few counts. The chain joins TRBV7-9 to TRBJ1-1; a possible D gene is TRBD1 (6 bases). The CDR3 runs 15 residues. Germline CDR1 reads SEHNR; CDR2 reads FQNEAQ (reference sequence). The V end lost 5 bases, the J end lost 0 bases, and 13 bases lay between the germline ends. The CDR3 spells CASSAPTGVNTEAFF. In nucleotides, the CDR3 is TGTGCCAGCAGCGCTCCGACAGGAGTGAACACTGAAGCTTTCTTT.

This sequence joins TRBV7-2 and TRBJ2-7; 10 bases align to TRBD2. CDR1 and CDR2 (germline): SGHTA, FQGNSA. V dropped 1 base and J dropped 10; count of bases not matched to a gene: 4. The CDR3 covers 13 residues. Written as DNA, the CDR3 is TGTGCCAGCAGCTTAGGGGGGACTAGCGTCCAGTACTTC. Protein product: CASSLGGTSVQYF.

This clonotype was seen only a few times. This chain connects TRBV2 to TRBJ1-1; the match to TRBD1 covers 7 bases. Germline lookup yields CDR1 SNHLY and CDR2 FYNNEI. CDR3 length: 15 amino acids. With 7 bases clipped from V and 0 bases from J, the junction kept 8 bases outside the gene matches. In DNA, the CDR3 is TGTGCCAGCATAGACAGGGTGGGCGTGAACACTGAAGCTTTCTTT. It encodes CASIDRVGVNTEAFF.

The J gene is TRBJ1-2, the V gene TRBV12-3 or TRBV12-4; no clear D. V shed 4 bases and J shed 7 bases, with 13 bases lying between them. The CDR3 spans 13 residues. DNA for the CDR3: TGTGCCAGCAGTTCTCCGGCGTTAGGTGGCTACACCTTC. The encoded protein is CASSSPALGGYTF.